The 26 T cell receptor beta chains listed next were all sequenced from one sample in a study of cytomegalovirus exposure and HLA in healthy donors. This PCR relied on a set of 60 Vbeta primers and 13 Jbeta primers. TCRdb's table, derived via immunoSEQ multiplex PCR, lists solely in-frame clones and lacks some. The sample yields about 61,000 clones, approximately 72% seen once. Sequenced input: PBMCs. The receptors derive from a man aged 45 to 65 in good health and CMV-seropositive.

CDR3 sequence (DNA): TGTGCCAGCAGTGCCCCGACAGGGGAGAATCAGCCCCAGCATTTT. As protein: CASSAPTGENQPQHF. This sequence joins TRBV6-1 and TRBJ1-5, with TRBD1 matching over 8 bases. The CDR3 length is 15 residues. V was clipped by 4 bases and J by 4 bases; unmatched bases: 6. The germline V gene encodes CDR1 MNHNS and CDR2 SASEGT.

The CDR3 is CASTVLGGEGNTIYF. The CDR3 DNA reads as TGTGCCAGCACTGTTTTGGGGGGTGAGGGAAACACCATATATTTT. V gene TRBV7-8 combines with J gene TRBJ1-3; TRBD1 might be the D (5 bases). Germline-derived CDR1 and CDR2 are SGHVS and FQNEAQ. Trimming stripped 7 bases from V and 4 bases from J, with 17 bases between. This CDR3 contains 15 residues.

The chain links TRBV18 to TRBJ2-3; D perhaps matches TRBD2 (5 bases). Trimming took off 6 bases at V and 6 bases at J, with 16 bases between the two ends. The CDR3 is 14 residues long. From germline, CDR1 is KGHSH and CDR2 LQKENI. The CDR3 here is CASSLTMRQDTQYF. Here the CDR3 DNA reads TGTGCCAGCTCCTTGACTATGCGGCAGGATACGCAGTATTTT.

This clone was observed a handful of times. This sequence joins TRBV7-9 and TRBJ1-1; D might be TRBD1 (6 bases). The germline V gene encodes CDR1 SEHNR and CDR2 FQNEAQ (reference sequence). With 3 bases removed from V and 12 bases from J, the gap between germline ends came to 14 bases. CDR3 length: 12 amino acids. CDR3 DNA: TGTGCCAGCAGCTTTGACAGGCCCGGGTCTTTCTTT. The encoded protein is CASSFDRPGSFF. Combining the CDR3 with reference TRBV7-9 and TRBJ1-1 gives the whole variable domain DTGVSQNPRHKITKRGQNVTFRCDPISEHNRLYWYRQTLGQGPEFLTYFQNEAQLEKSRLLSDRFSAERPKGSFSTLEIQRTEQGDSAMYLCASSFDRPGSFFGQGTRLTVV.

This clone was detected only a few times. In nucleotides, the CDR3 is TGCGCCAGCAGCCCCTTGCGTTACGCCGAACAGTACTTC. This sequence encodes CASSPLRYAEQYF. This chain links TRBV4-1 with TRBJ2-7, with no clear D. The CDR3 totals 13 residues. The V end lost 4 bases, the J end lost 10 bases, and 17 bases lay between the germline ends. Germline-derived CDR1 and CDR2 are MGHRA and YSYEKL.

With respect to this clone: This is likely a read error, given that the CDR3 carries no conserved phenylalanine or tryptophan at its end. The chain couples TRBV7-2 to TRBJ2-2, with D hard to call. The V gene lost 3 bases and the J gene lost 8 bases, with 13 bases spanning the gap. The length of the CDR3 is 14 residues. The germline CDR1 and CDR2 sequences are SGHTA and FQGNSA. CDR3 DNA: TGTGCCAGCAGCTTGGTGGCAGCCACTGGGGAGCTGTTTTTG. Its protein product is CASSLVAATGELFL.

The V and J genes are TRBV11-2 and TRBJ2-1; 10 positions match TRBD2. This CDR3 spans 16 amino acids. With 3 bases clipped from V and 6 bases from J, the junction kept 8 bases outside the gene matches. Germline assignment: CDR1 SGHAT and CDR2 FQNNGV. DNA of the CDR3: TGTGCCAGCAGCTTGTGGCTAGCGGGAGCAGGCAATGAGCAGTTCTTC. It yields the protein CASSLWLAGAGNEQFF. Variable domain in full (rest from reference TRBV11-2 and TRBJ2-1): EAGVAQSPRYKIIEKRQSVAFWCNPISGHATLYWYQQILGQGPKLLIQFQNNGVVDDSQLPKDRFSAERLKGVDSTLKIQPAKLEDSAVYLCASSLWLAGAGNEQFFGPGTRLTVL.

The rearrangement uses TRBV7-2 and TRBJ2-7; TRBD2 is a possible D gene (7 bases). CDR3 length: 19 amino acids. Trimming removed 2 bases at V and 4 bases at J, with 27 bases between. Looked up from germline, CDR1 is SGHTA and CDR2 is FQGNSA. CDR3 residues: CASSLSPPGGSGPWYEQYF. For the CDR3, the DNA is TGTGCCAGCAGCTTATCCCCTCCGGGGGGCTCCGGGCCTTGGTACGAGCAGTACTTC.

The chain is built from TRBV14 and TRBJ2-7; TRBD2 matches at 10 bases. Trimming cost V 8 bases and J 5 bases; bases outside gene matches: 15. Germline values: CDR1 SGHDN, CDR2 FVKESK. This CDR3 contains 16 residues. The CDR3 DNA is TGTGCCAGCCCCACGGGGAGCGGGAGGGCCTGGGACGAGCAGTACTTC. It yields the protein CASPTGSGRAWDEQYF.

The rearrangement joins TRBV19 to TRBJ2-1; maybe TRBD2 (5 bases). V dropped 3 bases and J dropped 0 bases, with 6 bases sitting between them. Germline lookup yields CDR1 LNHDA and CDR2 SQIVND (reference sequence). The CDR3 has 14 amino acids. The CDR3 DNA follows: TGTGCCAGTAGTATTCGGGGCTCCTACAATGAGCAGTTCTTC. Its translation: CASSIRGSYNEQFF.

The chain has TRBV5-1 and TRBJ1-5, with TRBD1 as a possible D gene (5 bases). Germline assignment: CDR1 SGHRS and CDR2 YFSETQ. The CDR3 totals 15 residues. The V end lost 0 bases, the J end lost 7 bases, and 14 bases lay between the germline ends. CDR3 DNA: TGCGCCAGCAGCTTGGAGTGGGGGGGGAAGCAGCCCCAGCATTTT. Protein: CASSLEWGGKQPQHF.

V is TRBV30 and J is TRBJ2-7; 11 bases map to TRBD2. The germline CDR1 and CDR2 sequences are GTSNPN and SVGIG (reference sequence). The CDR3 is 15 amino acids. With 3 bases clipped from V and 0 bases from J, the junction kept 4 bases outside the gene matches. The CDR3 sequence: CAWRASGRSSYEQYF. The CDR3, as DNA: TGTGCCTGGAGAGCTAGCGGGAGGAGCTCCTACGAGCAGTACTTC.

This clone has a single count. The CDR3 DNA is TGTGCCAGCAGCGCCACTAGCGGGGGGGCCGAAGAGCAGTTCTTC. Translated, it gives CASSATSGGAEEQFF. The gene calls are TRBV11-3 and TRBJ2-1; 13 bases align to TRBD2. Germline V lookup: CDR1 SGHNT, CDR2 YENEEA. This CDR3 has 15 residues. With V trimmed by 5 bases and J by 10 bases, 8 bases remained unmatched.

This chain uses TRBV6-5 with TRBJ1-5; D might be TRBD1 (5 bases). CDR1 and CDR2 (germline): MNHEY, SVGAGI. With 7 bases removed from V and 6 bases from J, the gap between germline ends came to 19 bases. This CDR3 is 15 amino acids long. The CDR3 is CASNHGQGFGQPQHF. The CDR3 bases are TGTGCCAGCAATCATGGGCAGGGATTTGGTCAGCCCCAGCATTTT.

V is TRBV19 and J is TRBJ2-3; 7 bases are a match to TRBD1. CDR3 size: 14 residues. J lost 6 bases, V lost 3 bases, and 6 bases had no gene match. CDR1 LNHDA and CDR2 SQIVND come from the germline V gene (reference sequence). CDR3 nucleotide sequence: TGTGCCAGTAGTATGTCACAGGGGTGGGATACGCAGTATTTT. Residues: CASSMSQGWDTQYF. Supplemented by reference TRBV19 and TRBJ2-3, the full variable domain reads DGGITQSPKYLFRKEGQNVTLSCEQNLNHDAMYWYRQDPGQGLRLIYYSQIVNDFQKGDIAEGYSVSREKKESFPLTVTSAQKNPTAFYLCASSMSQGWDTQYFGPGTRLTVL.

This clone was recorded at least ten times. This chain joins TRBV6-5 and TRBJ2-7, with a weak D call TRBD1 (6 bases). Trimming shortened V by 6 bases and J by 0 bases, and 15 bases separated the two germline ends. The CDR3 has 15 residues. The germline V gene encodes CDR1 MNHEY and CDR2 SVGAGI. Here the CDR3 reads CASSSQGPSSYEQYF. The CDR3 DNA sequence: TGTGCCAGCAGCTCCCAGGGGCCCAGCTCCTACGAGCAGTACTTC.

The chain joins TRBV19 to TRBJ2-6, with a weak D call TRBD1 (7 bases). With 5 bases removed from V and 0 bases from J, the gap between germline ends came to 14 bases. Germline assignment: CDR1 LNHDA and CDR2 SQIVND (reference sequence). This CDR3 has 17 amino acids. The CDR3 nucleotides read TGTGCCAGTAGTTCCCGGGGGACAGCCTCTGGGGCCAACGTCCTGACTTTC. This encodes CASSSRGTASGANVLTF.

The rearrangement joins TRBV7-9 to TRBJ2-7; TRBD2 matches at 8 bases. With 5 bases clipped from V and 7 bases from J, the junction kept 10 bases outside the gene matches. The germline CDR1 and CDR2 sequences are SEHNR and FQNEAQ (reference sequence). There are 14 residues in the CDR3. CDR3 sequence reads: CASSRGREVKEQYF. CDR3 nucleotide sequence: TGTGCCAGCAGCCGGGGGCGGGAGGTAAAAGAGCAGTACTTC.

The chain employs TRBV7-2 and TRBJ2-5, with a tentative D call TRBD2 (5 bases). The CDR3 has 12 residues. V shed 3 bases and J shed 7 bases, with 9 bases lying between them. In germline, CDR1 is SGHTA, CDR2 FQGNSA. The CDR3 nucleotides are TGTGCCAGCAGCTTCGAAGGGAGGACCCAGTACTTC. As protein: CASSFEGRTQYF.

The chain links TRBV7-9 to TRBJ2-2, with 13 bases aligning to TRBD2. Germline lookup yields CDR1 SEHNR and CDR2 FQNEAQ (reference sequence). The CDR3 spans 17 residues. The ends lost 5 bases at V and 5 bases at J; junction bases unmatched: 8. The chain's CDR3 is CASSPRGLAGVTGELFF. DNA for the CDR3: TGTGCCAGCAGCCCCCGAGGACTAGCGGGAGTAACCGGGGAGCTGTTTTTT. The complete variable domain, with remaining parts taken from reference TRBV7-9 and TRBJ2-2, reads DTGVSQNPRHKITKRGQNVTFRCDPISEHNRLYWYRQTLGQGPEFLTYFQNEAQLEKSRLLSDRFSAERPKGSFSTLEIQRTEQGDSAMYLCASSPRGLAGVTGELFFGEGSRLTVL.

The chain employs TRBV30 and TRBJ1-1; tentative D call: TRBD1 (5 bases). Germline loops: CDR1 GTSNPN, CDR2 SVGIG (reference sequence). The CDR3 extends over 14 amino acids. V gave up 3 bases and J gave up 0 bases, with 11 bases separating them. CDR3: CAWSVRALNTEAFF. In DNA, the CDR3 is TGTGCCTGGAGCGTCAGGGCCCTGAACACTGAAGCTTTCTTT.

To note about this clone: A read error may produce the germline difference seen at one junction end. This chain links TRBV4-2 with TRBJ2-3; 7 nucleotides align to TRBD2. The germline V gene encodes CDR1 LGHNA and CDR2 YNFKEQ. The CDR3 contains 18 residues. The CDR3 sequence is CAISPPGRGGRGTDTQYF. Written as DNA, the CDR3 is TGTGCCATCAGCCCCCCCGGCCGTGGCGGGAGAGGCACAGATACGCAGTATTTT.

The chain has TRBV9 and TRBJ2-3, with 7 bases lining up with TRBD1. The CDR3 runs to 14 residues. Germline lookup yields CDR1 SGDLS and CDR2 YYNGEE. Trimming cost V 6 bases and J 0 bases; bases outside gene matches: 4. CDR3 bases: TGTGCCAGCAAGGGACAGCTGAGCACAGATACGCAGTATTTT. It specifies CASKGQLSTDTQYF.

The chain links TRBV27 to TRBJ2-7, with 7 positions matching TRBD2. With 4 bases clipped from V and 5 bases from J, the junction kept 8 bases outside the gene matches. Germline CDR1 MNHEY, CDR2 SMNVEV (reference sequence). CDR3 length: 14 amino acids. CDR3 amino acids: CASSSSGRFHEQYF. The CDR3 region has the DNA TGTGCCAGCAGTTCGTCCGGGAGGTTCCACGAGCAGTACTTC.

The chain recombines TRBV27 with TRBJ2-7, with 12 bases matching TRBD1. The CDR3 covers 12 residues. V lost 3 bases and J lost 12; bases outside the gene matches: 3. CDR1 is MNHEY, CDR2 SMNVEV, per germline (reference sequence). The CDR3 spells CASSLGQGALYF. CDR3 coding DNA: TGTGCCAGCAGTTTGGGACAGGGGGCCCTGTACTTC.

V is TRBV19 and J is TRBJ1-2; no definite D call. The germline V gene has CDR1 LNHDA and CDR2 SQIVND (reference sequence). This CDR3 spans 12 amino acids. The ends were cut back, 7 bases at V and 5 bases at J, with 11 bases in the middle. CDR3 in amino acids: CASIDDTYGYTF. In DNA form, the CDR3 reads TGTGCCAGTATAGACGACACTTATGGCTACACCTTC.